This entry lists 14 T cell receptor beta chains sequenced from one sample in a study of PD-1 blockade in classical Hodgkin lymphoma. Time point denoted: cycle 4 day 1 (C4D1), after 5 to 7 weeks of nivolumab. Relapse was seen in all patients after autologous stem cell transplantation, and brentuximab vedotin exposure was variable. Generated by immunoSEQ multiplex PCR, the TCRdb table keeps only in-frame clones and is missing some. Of 46,000 or so clones detected, around four fifths appear once; the ten largest clones hold 37%. Material: peripheral blood mononuclear cells (PBMCs), obtained before the fourth cycle of nivolumab. These receptor sequences come from a human donor with classical Hodgkin lymphoma.

V is TRBV2 and J is TRBJ2-1; D is ambiguous. The CDR3 length is 12 residues. The germline gives CDR1 SNHLY, CDR2 FYNNEI. The ends were cut back, 8 bases at V and 2 bases at J, with 7 bases in the middle. CDR3 DNA sequence: TGTGCCAGCGACCAAACCTACAATGAGCAGTTCTTC. This translates into CASDQTYNEQFF.

This chain joins TRBV19 and TRBJ2-4, with 7 bases identical to TRBD2. The CDR3 has 16 residues. The germline V gene has CDR1 LNHDA and CDR2 SQIVND (reference sequence). Losses at the gene ends were 7 bases for V and 2 bases for J; bases not matched to a gene: 11. CDR3 sequence (DNA): TGTGCCAGTATGCCCGGACTAGGTAGATCCAAAAACATTCAGTACTTC. It codes for CASMPGLGRSKNIQYF.

V gene TRBV28 combines with J gene TRBJ1-2, with D possibly matching TRBD1 (5 bases). The CDR3 covers 16 residues. Trimming took off 3 bases at V and 2 bases at J, with 16 bases between the two ends. From germline, CDR1 is MDHEN and CDR2 SYDVKM. The CDR3 DNA reads TGTGCCAGCAGTTTTGCAGGGAACCCCATAAACTATGGCTACACCTTC. This gives the protein CASSFAGNPINYGYTF.

This sequence joins TRBV4-2 and TRBJ1-1; D ambiguous. This CDR3 region has 14 residues. Trimming cost V 3 bases and J 5 bases, with 13 bases left between them. CDR1 is LGHNA, CDR2 YNFKEQ, per germline. The CDR3 nucleotides read TGTGCCAGCAGCCACTACTCGGCGGGGACTGAAGCTTTCTTT. Translating it yields CASSHYSAGTEAFF.

Note on this clone: A read error may be the cause here, since a much bigger clone is one base away. The J gene is TRBJ2-7, the V gene TRBV19; 9 bases align to TRBD1. In germline, CDR1 is LNHDA, CDR2 SQIVND (reference sequence). This CDR3 is 14 amino acids long. The V and J ends lost 6 bases and 8 bases, in that order; junction bases with no gene match: 11. The chain's CDR3 is CASSSGQGRYKQYF. CDR3 coding DNA: TGTGCCAGTAGCTCGGGACAGGGTCGGTACAAGCAGTACTTC.

The V call is TRBV13, the J call TRBJ2-3; D ambiguous. The germline V and J ends were trimmed by 0 bases and 5 bases, with 6 bases remaining between them. In germline, CDR1 is PRHDT, CDR2 FYEKMQ (reference sequence). CDR3 length equals 13 residues. CDR3 protein: CASSLGGRDTQYF. CDR3 coding DNA: TGTGCCAGCAGCTTAGGAGGCAGAGATACGCAGTATTTT. The entire variable domain, with the rest obtained from reference TRBV13 and TRBJ2-3, is as follows: AAGVIQSPRHLIKEKRETATLKCYPIPRHDTVYWYQQGPGQDPQFLISFYEKMQSDKGSIPDRFSAQQFSDYHSELNMSSLELGDSALYFCASSLGGRDTQYFGPGTRLTVL.

The chain employs TRBV7-9 and TRBJ2-1, with D perhaps matching TRBD1 or TRBD2 (6 bases each). Germline V gene lookup returns CDR1 SEHNR and CDR2 FQNEAQ (reference sequence). The length of the CDR3 is 16 residues. Between the trimmed V and J ends, which lost 1 base and 6 bases, there was a span of 16 bases. The CDR3 region has the DNA TGTGCCAGCAGCTTAGGTTGGGCCGGGGGCCCCAATGAGCAGTTCTTC. This codes for CASSLGWAGGPNEQFF.

The gene calls are TRBV4-3 and TRBJ2-1; 7 bases align to TRBD2. This CDR3 has 15 amino acids. Germline lookup yields CDR1 LGHNA and CDR2 YSLEER. The trim removed 3 bases at V and 1 base at J, leaving 3 bases unmatched. The CDR3 reads CASSQTGGSYNEQFF. Written as DNA, the CDR3 is TGCGCCAGCAGCCAGACGGGGGGTTCCTACAATGAGCAGTTCTTC.

The chain links TRBV4-3 to TRBJ1-6; D perhaps matches TRBD1 (6 bases). Germline V gene lookup returns CDR1 LGHNA and CDR2 YSLEER. The CDR3 has 15 residues. V was cut by 0 bases and J by 11 bases, with 14 bases left in between. The CDR3 spells CASSQEVQGLAPLHF. The DNA of the CDR3 is TGCGCCAGCAGCCAAGAGGTTCAGGGGTTAGCACCCCTCCACTTT.

This clone occurred a few times. V usage is TRBV18 and J usage is TRBJ2-2; D might be TRBD2 (6 bases). Trimming cost V 4 bases and J 3 bases, with 15 bases left between them. Germline CDR1 is KGHSH and CDR2 is LQKENI. The CDR3 spans 16 residues. The CDR3 region is CASSRPGRRDTGELFF. CDR3 sequence (DNA): TGTGCCAGCTCACGGCCGGGGAGGAGGGACACCGGGGAGCTGTTTTTT.

The J gene is TRBJ1-1, the V gene TRBV19; a possible D gene is TRBD1 (6 bases). The CDR3 spans 14 residues. CDR1 is LNHDA and CDR2 is SQIVND in the germline V gene (reference sequence). Trimming left V 8 bases short and J 5 bases short, with 18 bases between. The CDR3 protein is CASLLRPGDTEAFF. The CDR3 nucleotides are TGTGCCAGTCTGTTAAGACCAGGGGATACTGAAGCTTTCTTT.

The V call is TRBV28, the J call TRBJ2-2, with 7 bases identical to TRBD1. CDR1 and CDR2 (germline): MDHEN, SYDVKM. Losses at the gene ends were 5 bases for V and 1 base for J; bases not matched to a gene: 4. The CDR3 is 15 amino acids. The CDR3 nucleotides are TGTGCCAGCAGTCGGGACAGATTGAACACCGGGGAGCTGTTTTTT. Its protein is CASSRDRLNTGELFF.

The chain has TRBV25-1 and TRBJ2-7, with D possibly TRBD1 on 6 matching bases. Trimming took off 10 bases at V and 5 bases at J, with 21 bases between the two ends. This CDR3 is 14 amino acids long. The germline CDR1 and CDR2 sequences are MGHDK and SYGVNS. CDR3 nucleotide sequence: TGTGCCACCGCTCGTGAACAGGGAGCCCACGAGCAGTACTTC. As protein: CATAREQGAHEQYF.

The chain couples TRBV7-9 to TRBJ2-7; D assignment may be TRBD1 or TRBD2 (5 bases each). Trimming removed 1 base from V and 9 bases from J, with 16 bases in between. Germline V gives CDR1 SEHNR, CDR2 FQNEAQ (reference sequence). The CDR3 extends over 14 amino acids. The CDR3 DNA reads as TGTGCCAGCAGCTTAGTGGGTCCCACTGGGGGGCAGTACTTC. Translation gives CASSLVGPTGGQYF. The whole variable domain, filled in from reference TRBV7-9 and TRBJ2-7, reads DTGVSQNPRHKITKRGQNVTFRCDPISEHNRLYWYRQTLGQGPEFLTYFQNEAQLEKSRLLSDRFSAERPKGSFSTLEIQRTEQGDSAMYLCASSLVGPTGGQYFGPGTRLTVT.